One sample yielded the 5 T cell receptor beta chains listed below, sequenced in a study of cytomegalovirus exposure and HLA in healthy donors. Use of 60 Vbeta and 13 Jbeta primers characterized the PCR. Clones were sequenced by immunoSEQ multiplex PCR, and TCRdb holds only the in-frame ones, with some missing. Of roughly 100,000 clones in the sample, more than 60% were seen once. The sample was PBMCs. These receptors came from a man aged 35-49 years in good health and CMV-seronegative.

A word on this clone: This sample also contains other DNA sequences that code for the same CDR3. CDR3 loop: CASSPGHTSGNTIYF. The CDR3 DNA follows: TGCGCCAGCAGCCCGGGACACACCTCTGGAAACACCATATATTTT. J is TRBJ1-3 and V is TRBV5-1, with D maybe TRBD1 (6 bases). V was pared by 4 bases and J by 0 bases, with 11 bases between. The germline gives CDR1 SGHRS, CDR2 YFSETQ. The length of the CDR3 is 15 residues. The full variable domain, its missing parts supplied by reference TRBV5-1 and TRBJ1-3, is KAGVTQTPRYLIKTRGQQVTLSCSPISGHRSVSWYQQTPGQGLQFLFEYFSETQRNKGNFPGRFSGRQFSNSRSEMNVSTLELGDSALYLCASSPGHTSGNTIYFGEGSWLTVV.

This clone showed up just a few times. The genes are TRBV19 and TRBJ2-5; D is ambiguous. The end of the DNA aligns better with TRBJ2-7, so the J call may be wrong. This CDR3 comprises 15 residues. Germline CDR1 and CDR2: LNHDA and SQIVND (reference sequence). Here the CDR3 reads CASSPQGSPSYEQYF. DNA of the CDR3: TGTGCCAGTAGTCCCCAAGGTAGCCCTTCCTACGAGCAGTACTTC.

The rearrangement uses TRBV2 and TRBJ1-4; D may be TRBD1 (5 bases). This CDR3 has 15 amino acids. V gave up 3 bases and J gave up 2 bases, with 10 bases separating them. The germline CDR1 and CDR2 sequences are SNHLY and FYNNEI. CDR3 residues: CASSDFRGTNEKLFF. CDR3 bases: TGTGCCAGCAGTGATTTTCGGGGGACTAATGAAAAACTGTTTTTT.

The V gene is TRBV7-9, the J gene TRBJ2-1; 7 bases align to TRBD2. Germline CDR1 is SEHNR and CDR2 is FQNEAQ (reference sequence). CDR3 size: 14 residues. J was trimmed by 0 bases and V by 8 bases; bases with no gene match: 4. The CDR3 DNA sequence: TGTGCCAGCGCCGGGGGGTACTCCTACAATGAGCAGTTCTTC. This translates into CASAGGYSYNEQFF.

The genes are TRBV7-9 and TRBJ1-5; D may be TRBD1 (5 bases). Per the germline V gene, CDR1 is SEHNR and CDR2 is FQNEAQ (reference sequence). The CDR3 totals 14 residues. Trimming shortened V by 6 bases and J by 0 bases, and 9 bases separated the two germline ends. The CDR3 DNA sequence: TGTGCCAGCAGTCCAGGGAATAGCAATCAGCCCCAGCATTTT. This translates into CASSPGNSNQPQHF.